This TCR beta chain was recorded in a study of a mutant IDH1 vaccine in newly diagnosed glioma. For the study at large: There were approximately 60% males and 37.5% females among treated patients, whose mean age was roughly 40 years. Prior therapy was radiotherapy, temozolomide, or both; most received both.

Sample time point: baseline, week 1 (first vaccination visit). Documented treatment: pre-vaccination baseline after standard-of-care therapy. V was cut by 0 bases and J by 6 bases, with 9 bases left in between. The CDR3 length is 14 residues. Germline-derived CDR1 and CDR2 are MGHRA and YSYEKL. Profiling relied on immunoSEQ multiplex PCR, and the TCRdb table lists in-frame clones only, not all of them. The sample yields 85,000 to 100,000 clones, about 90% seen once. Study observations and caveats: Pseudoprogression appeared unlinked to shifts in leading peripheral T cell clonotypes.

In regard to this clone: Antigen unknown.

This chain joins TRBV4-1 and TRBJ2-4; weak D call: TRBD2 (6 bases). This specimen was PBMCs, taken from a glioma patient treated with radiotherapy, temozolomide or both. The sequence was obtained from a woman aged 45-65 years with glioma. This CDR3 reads CASSQELAGNIQYF. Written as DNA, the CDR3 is TGCGCCAGCAGCCAAGAACTAGCTGGAAACATTCAGTACTTC.